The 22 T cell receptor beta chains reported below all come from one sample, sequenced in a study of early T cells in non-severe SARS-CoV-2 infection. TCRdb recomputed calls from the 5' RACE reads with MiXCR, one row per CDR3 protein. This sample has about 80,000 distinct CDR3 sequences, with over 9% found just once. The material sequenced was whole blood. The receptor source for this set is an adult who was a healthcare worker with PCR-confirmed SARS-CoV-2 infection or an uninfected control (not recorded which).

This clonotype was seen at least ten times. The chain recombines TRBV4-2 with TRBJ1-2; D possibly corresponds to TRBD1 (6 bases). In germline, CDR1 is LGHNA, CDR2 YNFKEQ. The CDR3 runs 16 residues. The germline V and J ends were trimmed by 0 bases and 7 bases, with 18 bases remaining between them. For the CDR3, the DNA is TGTGCCAGCAGCCAAGACAGGGAATGGGGGCCCCGTGGCTACACCTTC. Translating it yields CASSQDREWGPRGYTF.

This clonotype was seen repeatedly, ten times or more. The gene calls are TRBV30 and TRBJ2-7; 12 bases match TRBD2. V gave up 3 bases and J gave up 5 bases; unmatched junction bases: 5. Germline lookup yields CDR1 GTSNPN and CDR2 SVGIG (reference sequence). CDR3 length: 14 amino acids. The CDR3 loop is CAWSLRLAGDEQYF. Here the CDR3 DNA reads TGTGCCTGGAGCCTCCGACTAGCGGGAGACGAGCAGTACTTC.

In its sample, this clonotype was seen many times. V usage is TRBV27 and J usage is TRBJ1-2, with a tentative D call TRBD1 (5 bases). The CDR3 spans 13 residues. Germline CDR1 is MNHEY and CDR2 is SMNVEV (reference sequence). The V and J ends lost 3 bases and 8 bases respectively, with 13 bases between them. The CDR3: CASSFGGAGGYTF. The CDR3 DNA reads TGTGCCAGCAGTTTCGGTGGGGCGGGCGGCTACACCTTC.

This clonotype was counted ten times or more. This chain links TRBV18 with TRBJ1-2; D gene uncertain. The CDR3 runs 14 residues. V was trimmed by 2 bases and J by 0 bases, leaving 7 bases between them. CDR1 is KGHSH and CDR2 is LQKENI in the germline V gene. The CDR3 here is CASSPTQTNYGYTF. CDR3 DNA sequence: TGTGCCAGCTCACCAACACAGACTAACTATGGCTACACCTTC.

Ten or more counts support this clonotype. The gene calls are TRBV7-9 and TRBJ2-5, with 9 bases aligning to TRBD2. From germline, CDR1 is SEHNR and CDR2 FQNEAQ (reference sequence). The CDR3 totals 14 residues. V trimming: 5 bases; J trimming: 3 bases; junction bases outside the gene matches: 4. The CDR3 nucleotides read TGTGCCAGCAGCGTCGCTAGCGGGAAAGAGACCCAGTACTTC. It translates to CASSVASGKETQYF.

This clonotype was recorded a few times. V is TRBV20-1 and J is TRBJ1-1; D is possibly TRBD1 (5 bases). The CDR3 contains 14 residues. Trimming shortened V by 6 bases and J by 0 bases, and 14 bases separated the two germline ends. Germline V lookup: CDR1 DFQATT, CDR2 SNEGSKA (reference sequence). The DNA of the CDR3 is TGCAGTGCCCCCCGGGGGAGTCTGAACACTGAAGCTTTCTTT. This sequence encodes CSAPRGSLNTEAFF.

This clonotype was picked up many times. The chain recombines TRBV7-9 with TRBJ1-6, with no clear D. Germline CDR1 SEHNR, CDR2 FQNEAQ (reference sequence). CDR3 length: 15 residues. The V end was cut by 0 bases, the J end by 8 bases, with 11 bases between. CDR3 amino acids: CASSLAYPSDSPLHF. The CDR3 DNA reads TGTGCCAGCAGCTTAGCGTACCCTTCCGATTCACCCCTCCACTTT.

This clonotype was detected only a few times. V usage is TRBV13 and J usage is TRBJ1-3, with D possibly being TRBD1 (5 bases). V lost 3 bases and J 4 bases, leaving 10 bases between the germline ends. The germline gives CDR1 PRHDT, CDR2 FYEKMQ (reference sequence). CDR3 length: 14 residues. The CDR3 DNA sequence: TGTGCCAGCAGCTTCAGGGACGGAGGAAACACCATATATTTT. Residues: CASSFRDGGNTIYF.

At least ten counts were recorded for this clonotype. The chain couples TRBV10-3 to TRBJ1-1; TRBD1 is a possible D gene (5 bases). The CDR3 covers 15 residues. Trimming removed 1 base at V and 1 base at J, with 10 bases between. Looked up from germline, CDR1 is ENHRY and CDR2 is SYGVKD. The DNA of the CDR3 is TGTGCCATCAGTGAGTTTAGGGGTCAGAACACTGAAGCTTTCTTT. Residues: CAISEFRGQNTEAFF.

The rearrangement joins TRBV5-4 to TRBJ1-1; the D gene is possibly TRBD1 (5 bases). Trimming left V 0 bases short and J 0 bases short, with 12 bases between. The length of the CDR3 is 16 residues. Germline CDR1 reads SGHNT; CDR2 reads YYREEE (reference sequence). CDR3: CASSLAGARLNTEAFF. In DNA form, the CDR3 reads TGTGCCAGCAGCTTGGCTGGGGCACGACTGAACACTGAAGCTTTCTTT.

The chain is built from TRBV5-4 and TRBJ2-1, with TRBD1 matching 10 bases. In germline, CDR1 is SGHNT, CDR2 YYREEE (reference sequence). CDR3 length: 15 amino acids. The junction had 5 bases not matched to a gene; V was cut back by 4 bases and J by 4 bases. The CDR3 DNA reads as TGTGCCAGCAGCCTCCGGGACAGGGGTTACAATGAGCAGTTCTTC. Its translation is CASSLRDRGYNEQFF.

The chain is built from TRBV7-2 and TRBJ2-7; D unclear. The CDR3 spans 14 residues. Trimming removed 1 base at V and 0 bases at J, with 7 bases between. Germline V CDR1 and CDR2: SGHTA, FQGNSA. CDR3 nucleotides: TGTGCCAGCAGCTTAGTAGTTAGCTCCTACGAGCAGTACTTC. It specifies CASSLVVSSYEQYF.

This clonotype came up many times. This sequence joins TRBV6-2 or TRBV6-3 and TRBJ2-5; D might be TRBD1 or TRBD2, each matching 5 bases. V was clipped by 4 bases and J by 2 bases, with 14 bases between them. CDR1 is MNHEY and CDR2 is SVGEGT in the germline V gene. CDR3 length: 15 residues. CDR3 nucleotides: TGTGCCAGCAGTTCCCGGGACGGCCGACAAGAGACCCAGTACTTC. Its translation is CASSSRDGRQETQYF.

In DNA form, the CDR3 reads TGCAGTGCTAACCTGGGACCAGATACGCAGTATTTT. Translated, it gives CSANLGPDTQYF. The chain carries TRBV20-1 and TRBJ2-3, with D perhaps assigned TRBD1 or TRBD2 (5 bases each). V dropped 4 bases and J dropped 4 bases, with 9 bases sitting between them. CDR1 is DFQATT, CDR2 SNEGSKA, per germline (reference sequence). CDR3 length: 12 amino acids.

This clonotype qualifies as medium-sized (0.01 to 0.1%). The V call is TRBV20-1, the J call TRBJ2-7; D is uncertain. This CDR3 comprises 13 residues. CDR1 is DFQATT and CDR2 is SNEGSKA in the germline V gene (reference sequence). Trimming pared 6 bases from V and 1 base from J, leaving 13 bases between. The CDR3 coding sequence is TGCAGTGCCTATAATGGGTTGTCCTACGAGCAGTACTTC. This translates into CSAYNGLSYEQYF.

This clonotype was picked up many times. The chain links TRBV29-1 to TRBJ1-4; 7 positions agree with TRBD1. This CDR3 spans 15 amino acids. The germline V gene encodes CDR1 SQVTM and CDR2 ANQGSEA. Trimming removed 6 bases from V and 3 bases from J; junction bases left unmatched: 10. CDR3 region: CSVKKDRAANEKLFF. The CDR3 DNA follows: TGCAGCGTCAAAAAAGACAGGGCCGCTAATGAAAAACTGTTTTTT.

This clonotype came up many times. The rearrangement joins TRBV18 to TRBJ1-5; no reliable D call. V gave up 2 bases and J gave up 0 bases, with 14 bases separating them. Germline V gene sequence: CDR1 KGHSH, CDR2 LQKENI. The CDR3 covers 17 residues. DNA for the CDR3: TGTGCCAGCTCACCAAGTAGCAGGCCTTATAGCAATCAGCCCCAGCATTTT. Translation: CASSPSSRPYSNQPQHF.

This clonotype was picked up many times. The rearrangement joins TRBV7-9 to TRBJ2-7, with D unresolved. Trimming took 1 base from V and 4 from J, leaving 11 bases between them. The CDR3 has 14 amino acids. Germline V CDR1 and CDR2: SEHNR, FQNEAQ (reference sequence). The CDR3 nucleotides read TGTGCCAGCAGCTTAGTTGGTTTGAGGTACGAGCAGTACTTC. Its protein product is CASSLVGLRYEQYF.

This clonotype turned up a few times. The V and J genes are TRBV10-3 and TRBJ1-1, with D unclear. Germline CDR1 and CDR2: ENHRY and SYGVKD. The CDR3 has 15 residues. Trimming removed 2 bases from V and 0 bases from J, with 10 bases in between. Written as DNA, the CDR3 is TGTGCCATCAGTGAGACCGATTGGTTGAACACTGAAGCTTTCTTT. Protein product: CAISETDWLNTEAFF.

As DNA, the CDR3 is TGTGCCTGGATACGGTCTAACTATGGCTACACCTTC. Its protein is CAWIRSNYGYTF. The J gene is TRBJ1-2, the V gene TRBV30; D is ambiguous. CDR3 length: 12 amino acids. Between the trimmed V and J ends, which lost 4 bases and 0 bases, there was a span of 6 bases. Germline lookup yields CDR1 GTSNPN and CDR2 SVGIG (reference sequence). Looking up the rest from reference TRBV30 and TRBJ1-2 gives the full variable domain: SQTIHQWPATLVQPVGSPLSLECTVEGTSNPNLYWYRQAAGRGLQLLFYSVGIGQISSEVPQNLSASRPQDRQFILSSKKLLLSDSGFYLCAWIRSNYGYTFGSGTRLTVV.

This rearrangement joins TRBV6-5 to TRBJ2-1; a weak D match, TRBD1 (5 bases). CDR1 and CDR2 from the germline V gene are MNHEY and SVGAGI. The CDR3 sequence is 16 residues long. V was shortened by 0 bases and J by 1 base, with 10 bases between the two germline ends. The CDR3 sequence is CASSYSGRSSYNEQFF. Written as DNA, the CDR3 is TGTGCCAGCAGTTACTCGGGGCGGAGTTCCTACAATGAGCAGTTCTTC.

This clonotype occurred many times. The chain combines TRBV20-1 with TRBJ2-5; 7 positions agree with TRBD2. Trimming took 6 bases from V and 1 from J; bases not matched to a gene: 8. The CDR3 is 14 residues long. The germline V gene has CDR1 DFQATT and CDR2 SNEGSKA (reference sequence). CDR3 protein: CSAKQAGSQETQYF. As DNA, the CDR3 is TGCAGTGCCAAACAAGCGGGATCCCAAGAGACCCAGTACTTC.